This T cell receptor beta chain was sequenced during a study of cytomegalovirus exposure and HLA in healthy donors. Healthy bone marrow donors made up the donor group. The donors, nominally healthy at sampling, likely had unrecorded immune exposures. PCR employed 60 Vbeta and 13 Jbeta primers. Repertoires were generated with immunoSEQ multiplex PCR, while TCRdb's copy carries only in-frame clones and drops some. The profile shows some 160,000 clones, roughly 80% of them singletons. Material: PBMCs. The receptor was derived from a man aged 50 to 60 in good health and CMV-seropositive.

The CDR3 region is CASSYDRGGNEQYF. DNA of the CDR3: TGTGCCAGCAGTTACGACAGGGGGGGCAACGAGCAGTACTTC. The J gene is TRBJ2-7, the V gene TRBV27, with 9 nucleotides matching TRBD1. The trim removed 4 bases at V and 5 bases at J, leaving 6 bases unmatched. The CDR3 is made up of 14 amino acids. Germline V CDR1 and CDR2: MNHEY, SMNVEV (reference sequence).